This T cell receptor beta chain was sequenced during a study of radiotherapy plus CTLA-4 blockade in lung cancer. Clones were sequenced by immunoSEQ multiplex PCR, and TCRdb holds only the in-frame ones, with some missing. This table has 80,000 or so clones, 78% appearing once. In this sample, this clone turned up a few times. The antigen is not known. Focal radiation and CTLA-4 blockade (ipilimumab) were tested in chemo-refractory metastatic non-small-cell lung cancer patients. Broader study findings: In blood, TCR clones derived from the tumor expanded after radiotherapy plus ipilimumab.

Between the trimmed V and J ends, which lost 3 bases and 2 bases, there was a span of 15 bases. The CDR3 loop spans 16 amino acids. Germline CDR1 SGHTS, CDR2 YDEGEE. This chain uses TRBV5-8 with TRBJ1-5; possibly TRBD1 for D (6 bases). This TCR was recovered from a human donor with non-small cell lung cancer who had a partial response to radiotherapy plus ipilimumab. Some clones in this sample may be carry-over from other donors' samples. The specimen was peripheral blood, collected from a patient treated with radiotherapy plus ipilimumab. The CDR3 loop reads CASSSWGSGGNQPQHF. As DNA, the CDR3 is TGTGCCAGCAGCTCATGGGGATCAGGGGGCAATCAGCCCCAGCATTTT.